This TCR beta chain was identified during a study of metastatic and nonmetastatic thyroid tumors (TCRdb year 2020). Looking at the study overall: Repertoires from peripheral blood and from tumor or nodule tissue samples of malignant and benign thyroid patients were compared. The study at large found these results: In both blood and tumor samples, TCR beta diversity was reported to be significantly higher in malignant tumors than in benign nodules.

This clone showed up many times. Its target antigen remains unknown. Per-nucleotide qualities are absent, and no much larger clonotype sits a single base away. The germline V gene encodes CDR1 MNHNS and CDR2 SASEGT. A distance of 13 bases separates the germline ends of V and J, which lose 2 bases and 5 bases respectively. The CDR3 spans 14 residues, from the cysteine through the phenylalanine. Only the CDR3 DNA is retained, 42 bases long and in frame from the first base. None of the patients had been given any treatment before thyroid surgery. The study retrospectively analysed patient clinical samples collected from about 2012 to 2019 using T-cell receptor beta sequencing. The library was generated by PCR. For sequencing, an Illumina HiSeq 4000 was employed. High-throughput sequencing was used to profile the TCR beta-chain CDR3 region of every patient. The authors processed their data as follows. CDR3 differences across clinicopathological groups were used to build a classifier for discriminating distant-metastatic papillary thyroid cancer patients. The Shannon index was used to measure repertoire diversity, and the Morisita-Horn index was used to measure how similar tumor and blood repertoires were. In TCRdb, the public reads were trimmed at Q25 with fastp and aligned with MiXCR, with productive beta chains retained. TCRdb, not the authors, supplied the V and J calls. The sample data list about 82,000 clones, and about 12% of these were observed just once. The ten top clones hold roughly 9.1% of the sample.

Recombination joined TRBV6-1 with TRBJ2-7, with a weak D call of TRBD2 (6 bases match). This clonotype was sampled from a female donor with papillary thyroid cancer or a benign thyroid nodule (not recorded which). Some clones in this sample may be carry-over from other donors' samples. The sample consisted of tumor tissue. The CDR3 loop reads CASSEILANDEQYF. The bases are TGTGCCAGCAGTGAAATTCTAGCGAATGACGAGCAGTACTTC.